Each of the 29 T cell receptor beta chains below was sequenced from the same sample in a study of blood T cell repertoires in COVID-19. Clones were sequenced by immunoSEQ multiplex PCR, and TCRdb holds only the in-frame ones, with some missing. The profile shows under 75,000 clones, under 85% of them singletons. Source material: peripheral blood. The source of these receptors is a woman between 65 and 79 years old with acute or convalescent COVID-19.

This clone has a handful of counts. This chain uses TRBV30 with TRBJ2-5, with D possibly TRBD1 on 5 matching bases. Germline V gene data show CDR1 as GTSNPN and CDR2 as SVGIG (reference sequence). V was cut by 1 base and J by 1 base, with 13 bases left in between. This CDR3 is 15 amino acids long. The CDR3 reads CAWSGMGRAQETQYF. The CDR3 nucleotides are TGTGCCTGGAGTGGGATGGGCAGGGCCCAAGAGACCCAGTACTTC.

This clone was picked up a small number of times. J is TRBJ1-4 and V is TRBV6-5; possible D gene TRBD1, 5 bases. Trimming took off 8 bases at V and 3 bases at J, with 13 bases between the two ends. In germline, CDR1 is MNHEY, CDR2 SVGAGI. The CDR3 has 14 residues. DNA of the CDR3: TGTGCCAGCCGGGGGAGGGGCCCTAATGAAAAACTGTTTTTT. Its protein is CASRGRGPNEKLFF.

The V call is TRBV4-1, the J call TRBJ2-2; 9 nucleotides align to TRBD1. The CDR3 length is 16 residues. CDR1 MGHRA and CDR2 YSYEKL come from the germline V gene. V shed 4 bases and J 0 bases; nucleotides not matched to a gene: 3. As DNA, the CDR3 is TGCGCCAGCAGCCCCCGGACAGGGGCGAACACCGGGGAGCTGTTTTTT. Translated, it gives CASSPRTGANTGELFF.

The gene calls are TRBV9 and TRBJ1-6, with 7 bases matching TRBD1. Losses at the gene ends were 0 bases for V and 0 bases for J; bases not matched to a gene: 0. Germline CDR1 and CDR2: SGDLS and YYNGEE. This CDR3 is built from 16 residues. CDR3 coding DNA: TGTGCCAGCAGCGTAGGGGACAGCTCCTATAATTCACCCCTCCACTTT. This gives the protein CASSVGDSSYNSPLHF. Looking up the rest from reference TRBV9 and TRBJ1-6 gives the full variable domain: DSGVTQTPKHLITATGQRVTLRCSPRSGDLSVYWYQQSLDQGLQFLIQYYNGEERAKGNILERFSAQQFPDLHSELNLSSLELGDSALYFCASSVGDSSYNSPLHFGNGTRLTVT.

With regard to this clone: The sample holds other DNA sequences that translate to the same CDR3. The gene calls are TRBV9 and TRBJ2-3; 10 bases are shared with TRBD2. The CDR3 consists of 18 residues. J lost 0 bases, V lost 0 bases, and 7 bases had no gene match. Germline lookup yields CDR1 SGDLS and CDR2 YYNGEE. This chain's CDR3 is CASSVELAGGLSTDTQYF. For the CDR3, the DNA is TGTGCCAGCAGCGTAGAATTAGCGGGGGGCCTTAGCACAGATACGCAGTATTTT.

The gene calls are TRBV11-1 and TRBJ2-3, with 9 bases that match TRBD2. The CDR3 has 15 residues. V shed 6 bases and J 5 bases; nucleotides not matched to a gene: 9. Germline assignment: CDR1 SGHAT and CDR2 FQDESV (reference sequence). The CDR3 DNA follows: TGTGCCAGCAGGTGGGGGGCTAGCGGGAAAGATACGCAGTATTTT. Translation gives CASRWGASGKDTQYF.

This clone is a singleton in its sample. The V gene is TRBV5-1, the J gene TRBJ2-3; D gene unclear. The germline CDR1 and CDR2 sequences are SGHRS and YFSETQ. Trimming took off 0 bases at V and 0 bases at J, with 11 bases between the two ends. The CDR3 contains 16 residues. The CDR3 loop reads CASSLDGLFSTDTQYF. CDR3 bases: TGCGCCAGCAGCTTGGACGGTCTTTTTAGCACAGATACGCAGTATTTT. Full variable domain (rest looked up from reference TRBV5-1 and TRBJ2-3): KAGVTQTPRYLIKTRGQQVTLSCSPISGHRSVSWYQQTPGQGLQFLFEYFSETQRNKGNFPGRFSGRQFSNSRSEMNVSTLELGDSALYLCASSLDGLFSTDTQYFGPGTRLTVL.

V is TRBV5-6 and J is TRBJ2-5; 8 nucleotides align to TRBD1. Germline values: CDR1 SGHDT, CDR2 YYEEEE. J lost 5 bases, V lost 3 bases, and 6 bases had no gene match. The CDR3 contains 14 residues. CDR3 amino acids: CASSSQGVTETQYF. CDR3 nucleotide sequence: TGTGCCAGCAGCTCACAGGGGGTCACGGAGACCCAGTACTTC.

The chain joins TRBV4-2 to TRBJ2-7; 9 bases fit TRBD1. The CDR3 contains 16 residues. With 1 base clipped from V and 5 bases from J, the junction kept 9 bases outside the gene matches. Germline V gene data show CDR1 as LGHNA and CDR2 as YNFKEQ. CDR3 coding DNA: TGTGCCAGCAGCCAAGCAGTACAGGGGGCGAACGACGAGCAGTACTTC. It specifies CASSQAVQGANDEQYF.

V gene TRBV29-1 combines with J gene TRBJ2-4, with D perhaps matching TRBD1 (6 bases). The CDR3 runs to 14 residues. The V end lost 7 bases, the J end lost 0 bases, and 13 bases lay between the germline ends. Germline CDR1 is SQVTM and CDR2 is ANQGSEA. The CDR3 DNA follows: TGCAGCGCACGACAGGTACTAGCCAAAAACATTCAGTACTTC. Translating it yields CSARQVLAKNIQYF.

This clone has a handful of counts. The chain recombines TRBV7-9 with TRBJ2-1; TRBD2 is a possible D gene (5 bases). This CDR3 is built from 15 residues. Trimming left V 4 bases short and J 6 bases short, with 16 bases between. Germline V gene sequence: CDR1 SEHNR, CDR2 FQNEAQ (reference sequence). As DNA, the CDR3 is TGTGCCAGCAGCTCCCCTGTTTCGGGGAGCAATGAGCAGTTCTTC. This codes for CASSSPVSGSNEQFF. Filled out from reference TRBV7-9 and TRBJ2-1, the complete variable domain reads DTGVSQNPRHKITKRGQNVTFRCDPISEHNRLYWYRQTLGQGPEFLTYFQNEAQLEKSRLLSDRFSAERPKGSFSTLEIQRTEQGDSAMYLCASSSPVSGSNEQFFGPGTRLTVL.

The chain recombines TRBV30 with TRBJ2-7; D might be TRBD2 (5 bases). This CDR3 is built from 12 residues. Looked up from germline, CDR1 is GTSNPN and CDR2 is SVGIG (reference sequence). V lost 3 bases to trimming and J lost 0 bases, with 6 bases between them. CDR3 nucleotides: TGTGCCTGGAGCCGGGGCTCCTACGAGCAGTACTTC. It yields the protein CAWSRGSYEQYF. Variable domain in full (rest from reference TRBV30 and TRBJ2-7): SQTIHQWPATLVQPVGSPLSLECTVEGTSNPNLYWYRQAAGRGLQLLFYSVGIGQISSEVPQNLSASRPQDRQFILSSKKLLLSDSGFYLCAWSRGSYEQYFGPGTRLTVT.

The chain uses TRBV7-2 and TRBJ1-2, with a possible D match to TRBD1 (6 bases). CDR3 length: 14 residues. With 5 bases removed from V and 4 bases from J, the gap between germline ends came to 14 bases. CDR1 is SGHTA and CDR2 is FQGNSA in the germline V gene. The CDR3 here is CASSLSTGSYGYTF. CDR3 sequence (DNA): TGTGCCAGCAGCCTATCGACAGGCTCCTATGGCTACACCTTC.

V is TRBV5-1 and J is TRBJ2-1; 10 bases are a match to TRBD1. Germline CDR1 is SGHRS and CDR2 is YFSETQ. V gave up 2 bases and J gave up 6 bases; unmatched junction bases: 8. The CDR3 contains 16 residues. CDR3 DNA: TGCGCCAGCAGCTTCGACACCGGGGACAGGGGCAATGAGCAGTTCTTC. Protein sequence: CASSFDTGDRGNEQFF.

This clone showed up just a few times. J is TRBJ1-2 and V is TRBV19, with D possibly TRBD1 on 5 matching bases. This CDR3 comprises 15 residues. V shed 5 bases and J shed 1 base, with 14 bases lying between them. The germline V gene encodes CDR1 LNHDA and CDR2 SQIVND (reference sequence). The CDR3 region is CASSSRRGGNYGYTF. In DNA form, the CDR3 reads TGTGCCAGTAGTTCCAGGAGGGGTGGTAACTATGGCTACACCTTC.

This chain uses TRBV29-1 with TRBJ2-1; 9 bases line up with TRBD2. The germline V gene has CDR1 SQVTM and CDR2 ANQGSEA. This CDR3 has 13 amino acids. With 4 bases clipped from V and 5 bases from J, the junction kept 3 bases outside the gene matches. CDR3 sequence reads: CSVGGGGDNEQFF. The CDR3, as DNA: TGCAGCGTTGGAGGCGGGGGGGACAATGAGCAGTTCTTC.

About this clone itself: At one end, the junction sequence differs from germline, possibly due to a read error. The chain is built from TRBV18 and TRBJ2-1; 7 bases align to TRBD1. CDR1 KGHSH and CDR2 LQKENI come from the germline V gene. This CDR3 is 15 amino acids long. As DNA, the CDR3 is TGTGCCAGCTCCCCACCCCGGACAGGCTACAATGAGCAGTTCTTC. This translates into CASSPPRTGYNEQFF.

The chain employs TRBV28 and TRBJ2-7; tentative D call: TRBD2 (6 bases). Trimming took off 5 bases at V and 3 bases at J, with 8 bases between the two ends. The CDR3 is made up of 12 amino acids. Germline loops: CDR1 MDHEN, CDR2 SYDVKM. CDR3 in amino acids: CASSAGGYEQYF. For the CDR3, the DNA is TGTGCCAGCAGTGCCGGGGGCTACGAGCAGTACTTC. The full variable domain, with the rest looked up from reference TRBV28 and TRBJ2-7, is DVKVTQSSRYLVKRTGEKVFLECVQDMDHENMFWYRQDPGLGLRLIYFSYDVKMKEKGDIPEGYSVSREKKERFSLILESASTNQTSMYLCASSAGGYEQYFGPGTRLTVT.

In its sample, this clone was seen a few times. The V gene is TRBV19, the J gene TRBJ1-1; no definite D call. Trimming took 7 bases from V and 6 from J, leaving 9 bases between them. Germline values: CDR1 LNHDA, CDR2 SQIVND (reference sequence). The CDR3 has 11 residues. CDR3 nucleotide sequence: TGTGCCAGTACCGCGGGCCCTGAAGCTTTCTTT. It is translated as CASTAGPEAFF.

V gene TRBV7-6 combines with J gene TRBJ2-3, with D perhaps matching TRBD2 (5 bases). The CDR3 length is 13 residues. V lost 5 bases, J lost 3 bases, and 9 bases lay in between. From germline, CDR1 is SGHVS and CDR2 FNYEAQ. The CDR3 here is CASSPLGTDTQYF. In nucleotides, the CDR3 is TGTGCCAGCAGCCCACTAGGAACAGATACGCAGTATTTT.

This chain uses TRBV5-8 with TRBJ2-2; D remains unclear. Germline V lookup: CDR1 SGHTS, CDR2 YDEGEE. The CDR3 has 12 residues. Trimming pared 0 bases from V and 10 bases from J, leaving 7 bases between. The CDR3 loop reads CASSLVFMELFF. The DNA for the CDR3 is TGTGCCAGCAGCTTGGTTTTCATGGAGCTGTTTTTT.

CDR3 sequence reads: CASSVGPYNEKLFF. DNA of the CDR3: TGTGCCAGCAGTGTGGGGCCGTACAACGAAAAACTGTTTTTT. The chain recombines TRBV2 with TRBJ1-4; possible D gene TRBD1, 5 bases. This CDR3 has 14 residues. V was clipped by 4 bases and J by 8 bases, with 14 bases between them. CDR1 is SNHLY, CDR2 FYNNEI, per germline.

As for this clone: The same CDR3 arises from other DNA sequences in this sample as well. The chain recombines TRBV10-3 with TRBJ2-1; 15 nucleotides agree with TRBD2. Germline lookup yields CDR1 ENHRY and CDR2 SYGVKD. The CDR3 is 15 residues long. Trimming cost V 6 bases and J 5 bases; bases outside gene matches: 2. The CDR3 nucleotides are TGTGCCATCAGGGGGACTAGCGGGGGGAACAATGAGCAGTTCTTC. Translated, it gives CAIRGTSGGNNEQFF.

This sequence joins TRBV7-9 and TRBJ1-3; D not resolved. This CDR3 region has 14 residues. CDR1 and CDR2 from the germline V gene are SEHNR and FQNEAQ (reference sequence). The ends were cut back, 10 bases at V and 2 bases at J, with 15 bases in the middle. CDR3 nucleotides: TGTGCCATCACCTTAAATGGAGCTGGAAACACCATATATTTT. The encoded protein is CAITLNGAGNTIYF.

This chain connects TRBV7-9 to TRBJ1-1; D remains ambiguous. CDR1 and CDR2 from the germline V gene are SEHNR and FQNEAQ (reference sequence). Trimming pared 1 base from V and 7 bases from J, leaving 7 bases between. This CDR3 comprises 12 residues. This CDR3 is CASSLGQNEAFF. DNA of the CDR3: TGTGCCAGCAGCTTAGGTCAAAATGAAGCTTTCTTT.

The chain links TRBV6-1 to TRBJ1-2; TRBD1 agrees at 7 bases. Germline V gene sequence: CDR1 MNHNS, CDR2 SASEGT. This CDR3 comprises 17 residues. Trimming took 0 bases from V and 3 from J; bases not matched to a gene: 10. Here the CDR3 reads CASSEAIGGGSYYGYTF. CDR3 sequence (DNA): TGTGCCAGCAGTGAAGCGATTGGAGGGGGCTCATACTATGGCTACACCTTC.

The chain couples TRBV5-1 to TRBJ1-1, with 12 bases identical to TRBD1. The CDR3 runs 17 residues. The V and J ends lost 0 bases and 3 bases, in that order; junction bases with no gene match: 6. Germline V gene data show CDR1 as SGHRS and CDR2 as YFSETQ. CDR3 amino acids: CASSLGDRGRVDTEAFF. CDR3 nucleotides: TGCGCCAGCAGCTTGGGGGACAGGGGGCGCGTGGACACTGAAGCTTTCTTT.

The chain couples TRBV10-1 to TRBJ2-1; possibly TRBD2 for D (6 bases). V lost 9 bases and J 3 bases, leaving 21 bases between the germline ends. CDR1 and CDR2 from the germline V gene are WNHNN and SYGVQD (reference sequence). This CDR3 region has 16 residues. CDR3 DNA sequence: TGCGCCAGTAATGTGTGGGCGGGACTTCTCTACAATGAGCAGTTCTTC. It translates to CASNVWAGLLYNEQFF.

CDR3 protein: CASSAKGASPLHF. The CDR3 DNA reads TGTGCCAGCAGCGCTAAGGGGGCATCACCCCTCCACTTT. The V gene is TRBV9, the J gene TRBJ1-6; 7 bases fit TRBD1. Germline V gives CDR1 SGDLS, CDR2 YYNGEE. V gave up 3 bases and J gave up 10 bases; unmatched junction bases: 4. The CDR3 has 13 amino acids.